This paragraph reports one T cell receptor (beta chain). Other DNA sequences of this sample code for an identical CDR3. In the original workflow: Nucleated cell counts were estimated from reference gene primer amplification. Data came from immunoSEQ multiplex PCR; TCRdb stores just in-frame clones and leaves some out. That table furnishes V, J and clone size, whereas the DNA furnished D and trimming. The sample holds a few hundred thousand clones; 86% are singletons and the top ten take less than 3%. This entry belongs to a study of blood T cell repertoires in COVID-19. In the study overall: Specimens from acute and convalescent COVID-19 originated in the United States, Italy and Spain. Sources were T cells, B-cell-depleted T cells, or PBMCs; the material itself was cDNA or gDNA.

The CDR3 is 12 amino acids. V lost 3 bases and J 7 bases, leaving 7 bases between the germline ends. What was sequenced was peripheral blood. The sequence derives from a woman in her 30s with active or convalescent COVID-19. The chain carries TRBV12-3 or TRBV12-4 and TRBJ1-5, with no clear D. CDR3 in DNA: TGTGCCAGCAGTTTCGGTGAACAGCCCCAGCATTTT. Protein product: CASSFGEQPQHF.